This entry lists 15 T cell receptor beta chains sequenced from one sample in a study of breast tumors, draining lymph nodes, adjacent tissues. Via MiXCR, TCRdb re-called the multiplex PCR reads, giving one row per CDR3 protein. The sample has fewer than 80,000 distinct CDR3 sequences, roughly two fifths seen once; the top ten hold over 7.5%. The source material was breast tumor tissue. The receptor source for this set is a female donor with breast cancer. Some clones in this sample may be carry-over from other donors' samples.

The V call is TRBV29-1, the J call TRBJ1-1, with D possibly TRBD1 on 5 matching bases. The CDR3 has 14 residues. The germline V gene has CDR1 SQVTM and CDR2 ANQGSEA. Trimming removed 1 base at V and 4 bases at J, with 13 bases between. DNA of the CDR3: TGCAGCGTTGAAGTAGAGGGGTTTGGCACTGAAGCTTTCTTT. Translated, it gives CSVEVEGFGTEAFF.

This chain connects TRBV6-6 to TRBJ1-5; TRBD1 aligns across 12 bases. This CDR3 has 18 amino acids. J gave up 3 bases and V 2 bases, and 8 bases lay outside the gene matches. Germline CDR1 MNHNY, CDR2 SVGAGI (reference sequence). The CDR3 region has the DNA TGTGCCAGCAGTTACGGGACAGGGGGCGGCACCTTCAATCAGCCCCAGCATTTT. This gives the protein CASSYGTGGGTFNQPQHF.

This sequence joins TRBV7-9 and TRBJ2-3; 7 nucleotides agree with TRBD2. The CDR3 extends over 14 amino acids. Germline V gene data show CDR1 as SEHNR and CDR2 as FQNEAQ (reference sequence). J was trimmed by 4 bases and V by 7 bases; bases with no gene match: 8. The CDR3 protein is CASTSGGSADTQYF. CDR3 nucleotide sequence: TGTGCCAGCACCTCCGGCGGGAGCGCAGATACGCAGTATTTT.

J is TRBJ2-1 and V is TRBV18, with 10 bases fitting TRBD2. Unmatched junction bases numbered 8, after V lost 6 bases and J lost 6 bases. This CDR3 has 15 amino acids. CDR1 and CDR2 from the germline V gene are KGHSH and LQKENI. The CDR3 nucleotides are TGTGCCAGCTCGGGACTAGCGAGCTATTCCAATGAGCAGTTCTTC. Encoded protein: CASSGLASYSNEQFF.

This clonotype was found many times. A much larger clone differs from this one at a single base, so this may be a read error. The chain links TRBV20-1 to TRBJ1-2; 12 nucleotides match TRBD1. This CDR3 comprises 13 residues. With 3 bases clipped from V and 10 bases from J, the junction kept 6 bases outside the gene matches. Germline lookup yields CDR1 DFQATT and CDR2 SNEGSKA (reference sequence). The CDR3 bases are TGCAGTGCTAGGAGGGGACAGGGGGCTGCCTACACCTTC. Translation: CSARRGQGAAYTF.

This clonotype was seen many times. The CDR3 reads CASRQGQGFGYTF. The CDR3 nucleotides read TGTGCCAGCAGACAAGGACAGGGATTTGGCTACACCTTC. This chain joins TRBV25-1 and TRBJ1-2; 8 nucleotides match TRBD1. V shed 6 bases, J shed 7 bases, and the junction held 7 bases outside the gene matches. The CDR3 length is 13 residues. Per germline, CDR1 MGHDK and CDR2 SYGVNS.

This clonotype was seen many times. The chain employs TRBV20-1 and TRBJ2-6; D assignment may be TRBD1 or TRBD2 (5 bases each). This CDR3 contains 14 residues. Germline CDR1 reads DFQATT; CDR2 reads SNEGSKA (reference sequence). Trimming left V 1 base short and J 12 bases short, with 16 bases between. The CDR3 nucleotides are TGCAGTGCTAGAGCCATCGGGACGCCGGTCGTCCTGACTTTC. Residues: CSARAIGTPVVLTF.

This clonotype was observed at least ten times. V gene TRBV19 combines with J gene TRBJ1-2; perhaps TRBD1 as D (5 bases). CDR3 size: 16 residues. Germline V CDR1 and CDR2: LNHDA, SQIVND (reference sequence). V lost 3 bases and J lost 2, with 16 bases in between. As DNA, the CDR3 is TGTGCCAGTAGTATGGGGTCGGGACGGGGGAACTATGGCTACACCTTC. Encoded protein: CASSMGSGRGNYGYTF. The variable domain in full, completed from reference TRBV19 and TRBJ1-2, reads DGGITQSPKYLFRKEGQNVTLSCEQNLNHDAMYWYRQDPGQGLRLIYYSQIVNDFQKGDIAEGYSVSREKKESFPLTVTSAQKNPTAFYLCASSMGSGRGNYGYTFGSGTRLTVV.

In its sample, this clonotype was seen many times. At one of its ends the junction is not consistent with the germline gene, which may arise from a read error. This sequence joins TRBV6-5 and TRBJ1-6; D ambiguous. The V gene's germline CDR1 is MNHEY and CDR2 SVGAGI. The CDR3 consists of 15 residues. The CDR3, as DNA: TGTGCCAGCAGTCACTCATCTGGCCGAGGATCACCCCTCCACTTT. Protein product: CASSHSSGRGSPLHF.

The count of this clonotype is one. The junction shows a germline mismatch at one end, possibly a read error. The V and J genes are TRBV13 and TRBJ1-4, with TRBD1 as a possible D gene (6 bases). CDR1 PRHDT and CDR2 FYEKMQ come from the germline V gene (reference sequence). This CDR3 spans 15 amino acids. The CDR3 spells CASSEEGVGNEKLFF. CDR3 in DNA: TGTGCCAGCAGCGAAGAGGGGGTTGGGAATGAAAAACTGTTCTTT.

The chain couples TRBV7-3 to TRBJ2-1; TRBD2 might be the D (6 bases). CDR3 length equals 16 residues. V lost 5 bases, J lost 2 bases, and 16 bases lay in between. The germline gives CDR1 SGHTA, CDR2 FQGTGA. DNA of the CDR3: TGTGCCAGCAGCACGATAGGGGAGGCCCCCTACAATGAGCAGTTCTTC. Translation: CASSTIGEAPYNEQFF.

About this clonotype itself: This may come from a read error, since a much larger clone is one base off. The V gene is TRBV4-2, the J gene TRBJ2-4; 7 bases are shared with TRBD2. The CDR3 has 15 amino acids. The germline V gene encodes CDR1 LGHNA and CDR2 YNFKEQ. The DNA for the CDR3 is TGTGCCAGCAGCCAAGACGAGACTAGCAAAAACACTCAGTACTTC. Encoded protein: CASSQDETSKNTQYF.

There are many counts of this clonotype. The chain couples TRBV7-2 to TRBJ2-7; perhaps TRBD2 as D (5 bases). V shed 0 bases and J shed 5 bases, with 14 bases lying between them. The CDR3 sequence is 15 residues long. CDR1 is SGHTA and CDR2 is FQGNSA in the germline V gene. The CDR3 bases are TGTGCCAGCAGCTTAGCGCGGGCAACTGGGCACGAGCAGTACTTC. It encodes CASSLARATGHEQYF.

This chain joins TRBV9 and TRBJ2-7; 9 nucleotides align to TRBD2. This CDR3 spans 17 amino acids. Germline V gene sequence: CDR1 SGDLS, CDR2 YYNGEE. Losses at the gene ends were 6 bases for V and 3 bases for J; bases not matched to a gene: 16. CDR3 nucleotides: TGTGCCAGCACCCAAAGGGAGGTAGCGGGAGATGTCTACGAGCAGTACTTC. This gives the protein CASTQREVAGDVYEQYF.

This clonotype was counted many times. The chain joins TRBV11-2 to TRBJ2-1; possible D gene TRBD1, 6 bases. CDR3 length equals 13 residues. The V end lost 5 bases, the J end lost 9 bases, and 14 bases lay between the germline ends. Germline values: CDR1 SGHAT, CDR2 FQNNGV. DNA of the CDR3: TGTGCCAGCAGCGGAACAGGGCCCATTGAGCAGTTCTTC. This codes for CASSGTGPIEQFF.